This entry is about one T cell receptor beta chain. The PCR ran on 60 Vbeta and 13 Jbeta primers. TCRdb's table, derived via immunoSEQ multiplex PCR, lists solely in-frame clones and lacks some. This table lists 40,000 or so clones. These data are taken from a study of cytomegalovirus exposure and HLA in healthy donors. Sequenced: PBMCs. The receptor was derived from a woman aged 25 to 45 in good health and CMV-seropositive.

CDR3 in amino acids: CASRRQGRAEAFF. The CDR3 nucleotides read TGTGCCAGCAGGCGACAGGGTCGCGCTGAAGCTTTCTTT. This chain uses TRBV11-2 with TRBJ1-1, with 7 bases aligning to TRBD1. Unmatched junction bases numbered 7, after V lost 6 bases and J lost 6 bases. This CDR3 is 13 amino acids long. Germline V CDR1 and CDR2: SGHAT, FQNNGV.